A selection of T cell receptor beta chains follows, all from one sample in a study of T-cell memory formation after mild COVID-19. TCRdb used MiXCR to reprocess the 5' RACE reads, holding one entry per CDR3 protein. The sample holds fewer than 60,000 distinct CDR3 sequences; around 30% are singletons and the top ten take more than 40%. Material for sequencing was PBMCs or a T cell subset sorted from them (not recorded which). These receptors all come from a man between 18 and 35 years old who had mild COVID-19 (a few samples of this study predate the infection). Cell type and time point are not known. The CDR3 runs from the conserved cysteine through the conserved F or W. The D gene is left open where the match is weak. The size of a clone is reported for some rows only, either as once, few or many, or as a class for expanded clones.

>.|TRBJ2-5|TRBV15|.|15
TGTGCCACCAGCAGAGGTCGGGCACCACAAGAGACCCAGTACTTC
CATSRGRAPQETQYF
>TRBD1|TRBJ1-6|TRBV12-3/TRBV12-4|few|12
TGTGCCAGCGGCGGACAGGGCTCACCCCTCCACTTT
CASGGQGSPLHF
>TRBD2|TRBJ2-3|TRBV28|.|15
TGTGCCAGCAGTCCCGATTGGGCGGGGGGCGATACGCAGTATTTT
CASSPDWAGGDTQYF
>TRBD1|TRBJ1-2|TRBV2|many|12
TGTGCCAGCAGGGACAGGGGGCCTGGCTACACCTTC
CASRDRGPGYTF
>.|TRBJ1-1|TRBV6-5|.|13
TGTGCCAGCAGTCCAAGGGCTAACACTGAAGCTTTCTTT
CASSPRANTEAFF
>.|TRBJ1-1|TRBV7-8|.|17
TGTGCCAGCAGCTTGGTCGGAAGAGCGAGACTGAACACTGAAGCTTTCTTT
CASSLVGRARLNTEAFF
>TRBD1|TRBJ2-1|TRBV4-1|.|13
TGCGCCAGCAGCCGGGACAGCTACAATGAGCAGTTCTTC
CASSRDSYNEQFF
>.|TRBJ1-1|TRBV6-5|few|17
TGTGCCAGCAGTTACAAACCCCCCTCTCACGGGAACACTGAAGCTTTCTTT
CASSYKPPSHGNTEAFF
>TRBD1|TRBJ2-7|TRBV5-1|.|15
TGCGCCAGCAGGGAAACCGGGACAGGGGCCTACGAGCAGTACTTC
CASRETGTGAYEQYF
>.|TRBJ2-3|TRBV5-1|few|13
TGCGCCAGGAGACAGAAAATCACAGATACGCAGTATTTT
CARRQKITDTQYF
>TRBD2|TRBJ2-7|TRBV29-1|.|14
TGCAGCGTTGTAGCTAGCGGGGATTTCTACGAGCAGTACTTC
CSVVASGDFYEQYF
>.|TRBJ1-2|TRBV4-2|few|16
TGTGCCAGCAGCCAAGATCTCACGGGGCCTGGCTATGGCTACACCTTC
CASSQDLTGPGYGYTF
>TRBD1|TRBJ1-3|TRBV9|once|15
TGTGCCAGCAGCGCCACAGGGGGCTCTGGAAACACCATATATTTT
CASSATGGSGNTIYF
>.|TRBJ1-1|TRBV6-5|once|15
TGTGCCAGCAGTTACTCGGGAACAGGGAACACTGAAGCTTTCTTT
CASSYSGTGNTEAFF
>.|TRBJ2-7|TRBV12-3/TRBV12-4|.|12
TGTGCCAGCAGACTAGGGTTGCGGGAGCAGTACTTC
CASRLGLREQYF
>.|TRBJ1-1|TRBV7-2|.|13
TGTGCCAGCAGCTTATGGACCGGGACTGAAGCTTTCTTT
CASSLWTGTEAFF
>.|TRBJ2-3|TRBV27|few|13
TGTGCCAGCAGTTTTACCAACACAGATACGCAGTATTTT
CASSFTNTDTQYF
>TRBD1|TRBJ1-5|TRBV5-1|.|14
TGCGCCAGCAGCACGGGACAGGCCGATCAGCCCCAGCATTTT
CASSTGQADQPQHF
>.|TRBJ1-5|TRBV7-2|few|15
TGTGCCAGCAGCTTAGATGGGTATAGCAATCAGCCCCAGCATTTT
CASSLDGYSNQPQHF
>TRBD2|TRBJ2-5|TRBV12-3/TRBV12-4|.|16
TGTGCCAGCAGTCCGCCACTAGCGGGGGTAGAAGAGACCCAGTACTTC
CASSPPLAGVEETQYF
>.|TRBJ2-1|TRBV4-1|.|16
TGCGCCAGCAGCCAAGATGGGCCGGGGTACGCGAGGGAGCAGTTCTTC
CASSQDGPGYAREQFF
>TRBD1|TRBJ1-2|TRBV4-3|few|15
TGCGCCAGCAGCCCCGAGACAGGGACCAACTATGGCTACACCTTC
CASSPETGTNYGYTF
>.|TRBJ2-3|TRBV7-9|.|15
TGTGCCAGCAGCTTAGCGGGGGCCGAAAGAGATACGCAGTATTTT
CASSLAGAERDTQYF
>.|TRBJ2-5|TRBV7-8|many|14
TGTGCCAGCAGCCCGCACGGGAGTGAGGAGACCCAGTACTTC
CASSPHGSEETQYF
>TRBD1|TRBJ1-4|TRBV7-9|few|14
TGTGCCAGCAGGACAGGGGAGACTAATGAAAAACTGTTTTTT
CASRTGETNEKLFF
>TRBD1|TRBJ2-2|TRBV9|.|18
TGTGCCAGCAGCACAACCCCCCGGACAGGAGGGAACACCGGGGAGCTGTTTTTT
CASSTTPRTGGNTGELFF
>TRBD2|TRBJ2-3|TRBV2|few|16
TGTGCCAGCACTTCTACTAGCGGGAGGCGCACAGATACGCAGTATTTT
CASTSTSGRRTDTQYF
>.|TRBJ2-3|TRBV20-1|few|13
TGCAGTGCTAAGGAAACAGGGACAGATACGCAGTATTTT
CSAKETGTDTQYF
>.|TRBJ2-3|TRBV7-2|few|15
TGTGCCAGCAGCCAAACGATTACTAGCATGGATACGCAGTATTTT
CASSQTITSMDTQYF
>TRBD2|TRBJ2-1|TRBV7-6|few|13
TGTGCCAGCAGCTTAGTTATCGGGGGGGCGCAGTTCTTC
CASSLVIGGAQFF
>TRBD1|TRBJ1-1|TRBV5-1|few|15
TGCGCCAGCAGCTCTTGGGACAGGGCGAACACTGAAGCTTTCTTT
CASSSWDRANTEAFF
>.|TRBJ1-3|TRBV4-3|.|16
TGCGCCAGCAGCCAAGATCATGCTTTCCCTGGAAACACCATATATTTT
CASSQDHAFPGNTIYF
>.|TRBJ1-5|TRBV4-3|.|16
TGCGCCAGCAGCCAAGATTGGAGGGGAGCGGGTCAGCCCCAGCATTTT
CASSQDWRGAGQPQHF
>TRBD2|TRBJ2-1|TRBV12-3/TRBV12-4|.|12
TGTGCCAGCCTAGCGGGGGGCGGTGAGCAGTTCTTC
CASLAGGGEQFF
>.|TRBJ1-2|TRBV30|few|15
TGTGCCTGGAGTGCCCGGGAAGAGGGTGGATGGGGCTACACCTTC
CAWSAREEGGWGYTF